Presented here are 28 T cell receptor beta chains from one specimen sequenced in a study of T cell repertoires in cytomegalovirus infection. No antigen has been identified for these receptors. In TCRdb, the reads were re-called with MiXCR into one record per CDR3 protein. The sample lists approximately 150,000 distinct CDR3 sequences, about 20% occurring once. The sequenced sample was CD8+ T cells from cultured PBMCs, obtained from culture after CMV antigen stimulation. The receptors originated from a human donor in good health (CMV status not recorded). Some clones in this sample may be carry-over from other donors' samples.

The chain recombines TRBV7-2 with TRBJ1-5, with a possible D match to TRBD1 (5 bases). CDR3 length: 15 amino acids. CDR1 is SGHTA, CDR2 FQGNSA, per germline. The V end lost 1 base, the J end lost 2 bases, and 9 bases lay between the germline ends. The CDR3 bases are TGTGCCAGCAGCTTAGAGGGGATGGGCAATCAGCCCCAGCATTTT. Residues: CASSLEGMGNQPQHF.

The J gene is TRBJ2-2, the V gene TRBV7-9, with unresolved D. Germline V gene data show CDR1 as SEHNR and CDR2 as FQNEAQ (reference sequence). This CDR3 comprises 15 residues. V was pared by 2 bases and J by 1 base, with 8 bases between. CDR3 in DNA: TGTGCCAGCAGCTTAAGTCAGAAGAACACCGGGGAGCTGTTTTTT. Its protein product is CASSLSQKNTGELFF.

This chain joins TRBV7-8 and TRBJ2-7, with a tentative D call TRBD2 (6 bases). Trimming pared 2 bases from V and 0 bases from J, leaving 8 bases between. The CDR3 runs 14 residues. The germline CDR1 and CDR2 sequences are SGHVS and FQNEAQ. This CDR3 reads CASSLPGDSYEQYF. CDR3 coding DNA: TGTGCCAGCAGCTTACCGGGGGACTCCTACGAGCAGTACTTC.

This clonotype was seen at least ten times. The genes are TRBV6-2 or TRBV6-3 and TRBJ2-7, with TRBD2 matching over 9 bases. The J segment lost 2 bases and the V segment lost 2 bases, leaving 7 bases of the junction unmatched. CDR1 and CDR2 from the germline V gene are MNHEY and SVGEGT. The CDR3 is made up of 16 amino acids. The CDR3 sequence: CASSYEVAGAAYEQYF. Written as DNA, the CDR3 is TGTGCCAGCAGTTACGAGGTAGCGGGGGCCGCCTACGAGCAGTACTTC.

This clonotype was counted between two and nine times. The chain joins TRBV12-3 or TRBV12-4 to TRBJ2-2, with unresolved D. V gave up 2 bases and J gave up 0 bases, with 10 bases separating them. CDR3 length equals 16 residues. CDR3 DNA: TGTGCCAGCAGTTTACGGACCGACACGAACACCGGGGAGCTGTTTTTT. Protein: CASSLRTDTNTGELFF.

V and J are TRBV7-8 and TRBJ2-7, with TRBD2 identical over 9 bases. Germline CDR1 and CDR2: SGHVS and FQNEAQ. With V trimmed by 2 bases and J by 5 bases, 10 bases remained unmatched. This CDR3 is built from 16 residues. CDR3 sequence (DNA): TGTGCCAGCAGCTTACTTTTCGTAGCGGGGGCCAACGAGCAGTACTTC. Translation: CASSLLFVAGANEQYF.

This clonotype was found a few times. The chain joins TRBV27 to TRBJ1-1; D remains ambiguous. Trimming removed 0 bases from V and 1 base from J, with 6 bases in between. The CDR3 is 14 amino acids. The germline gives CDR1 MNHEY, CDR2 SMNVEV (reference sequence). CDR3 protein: CASSLSRENTEAFF. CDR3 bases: TGTGCCAGCAGTTTATCGAGGGAGAACACTGAAGCTTTCTTT.

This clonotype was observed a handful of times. Here the CDR3 reads CAWSDERGYNEQYF. CDR3 nucleotides: TGTGCCTGGAGTGACGAGAGGGGGTACAACGAGCAGTACTTC. The chain recombines TRBV30 with TRBJ2-7; D is possibly TRBD1 (6 bases). From germline, CDR1 is GTSNPN and CDR2 SVGIG (reference sequence). This CDR3 region has 14 residues. V lost 1 base to trimming and J lost 5 bases, with 15 bases between them.

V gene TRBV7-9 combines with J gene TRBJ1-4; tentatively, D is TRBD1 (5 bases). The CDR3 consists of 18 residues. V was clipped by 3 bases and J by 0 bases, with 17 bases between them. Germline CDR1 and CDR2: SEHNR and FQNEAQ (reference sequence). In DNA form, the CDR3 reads TGTGCCAGCAGCTTGCCGACCGGGACGCTCACAACTAATGAAAAACTGTTTTTT. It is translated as CASSLPTGTLTTNEKLFF.

The DNA for the CDR3 is TGTGCCAGCAGCCCGGGGGGGGACCTCTCCTACGAGCAGTACTTC. Its protein product is CASSPGGDLSYEQYF. The V and J genes are TRBV9 and TRBJ2-7; 8 bases align to TRBD2. With V trimmed by 4 bases and J by 0 bases, 6 bases remained unmatched. Germline V CDR1 and CDR2: SGDLS, YYNGEE. This CDR3 is built from 15 residues.

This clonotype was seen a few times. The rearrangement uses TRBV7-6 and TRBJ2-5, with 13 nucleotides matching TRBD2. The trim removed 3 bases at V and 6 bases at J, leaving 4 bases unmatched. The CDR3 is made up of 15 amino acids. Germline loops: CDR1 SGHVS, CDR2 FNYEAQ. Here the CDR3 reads CASSFGTSGDQTQYF. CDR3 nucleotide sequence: TGTGCCAGCAGCTTTGGGACTAGCGGGGACCAGACCCAGTACTTC.

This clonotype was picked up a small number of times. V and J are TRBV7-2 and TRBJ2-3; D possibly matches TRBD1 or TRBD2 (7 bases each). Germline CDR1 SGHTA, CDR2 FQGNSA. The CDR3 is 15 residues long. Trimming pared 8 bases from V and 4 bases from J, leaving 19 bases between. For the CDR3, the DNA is TGTGCCAGCGTAAGCAGGGGGGGCCTGGCAGATACGCAGTATTTT. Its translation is CASVSRGGLADTQYF.

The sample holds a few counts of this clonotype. This CDR3 reads CATGGRASRRTEAFF. The CDR3 DNA reads TGTGCCACCGGGGGCCGGGCCTCGAGAAGGACTGAAGCTTTCTTT. The gene calls are TRBV7-9 and TRBJ1-1, with D perhaps TRBD1 (6 bases). V dropped 10 bases and J dropped 5 bases, with 23 bases sitting between them. The germline V gene has CDR1 SEHNR and CDR2 FQNEAQ (reference sequence). The CDR3 length is 15 residues.

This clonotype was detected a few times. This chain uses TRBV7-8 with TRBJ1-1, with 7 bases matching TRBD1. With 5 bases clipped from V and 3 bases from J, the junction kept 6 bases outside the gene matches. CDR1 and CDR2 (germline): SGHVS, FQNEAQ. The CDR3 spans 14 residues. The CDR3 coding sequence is TGTGCCAGCAGCACCCGGGACAGATACACTGAAGCTTTCTTT. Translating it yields CASSTRDRYTEAFF.

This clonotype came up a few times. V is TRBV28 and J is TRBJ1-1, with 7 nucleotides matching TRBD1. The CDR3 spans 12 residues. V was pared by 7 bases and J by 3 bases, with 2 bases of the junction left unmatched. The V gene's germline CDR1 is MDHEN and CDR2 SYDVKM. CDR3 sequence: CASKTGYTEAFF. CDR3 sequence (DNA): TGTGCCAGCAAGACAGGGTACACTGAAGCTTTCTTT.

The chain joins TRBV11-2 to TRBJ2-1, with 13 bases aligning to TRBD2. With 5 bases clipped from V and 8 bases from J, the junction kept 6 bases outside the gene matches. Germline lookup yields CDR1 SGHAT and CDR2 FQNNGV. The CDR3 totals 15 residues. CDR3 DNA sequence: TGTGCCAGCAGCGCCACTAGCGGGGGGGCCTATGAGCAGTTCTTC. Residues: CASSATSGGAYEQFF. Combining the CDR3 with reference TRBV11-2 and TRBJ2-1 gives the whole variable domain EAGVAQSPRYKIIEKRQSVAFWCNPISGHATLYWYQQILGQGPKLLIQFQNNGVVDDSQLPKDRFSAERLKGVDSTLKIQPAKLEDSAVYLCASSATSGGAYEQFFGPGTRLTVL.

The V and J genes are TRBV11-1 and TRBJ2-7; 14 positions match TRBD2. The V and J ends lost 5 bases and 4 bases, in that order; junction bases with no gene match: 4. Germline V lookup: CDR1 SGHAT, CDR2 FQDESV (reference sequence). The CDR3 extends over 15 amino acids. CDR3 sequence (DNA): TGTGCCAGCAGCCCCTGGACTAGCGGGGGGTACGAGCAGTACTTC. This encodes CASSPWTSGGYEQYF. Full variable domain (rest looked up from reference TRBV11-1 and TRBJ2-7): EAEVAQSPRYKITEKSQAVAFWCDPISGHATLYWYRQILGQGPELLVQFQDESVVDDSQLPKDRFSAERLKGVDSTLKIQPAELGDSAMYLCASSPWTSGGYEQYFGPGTRLTVT.

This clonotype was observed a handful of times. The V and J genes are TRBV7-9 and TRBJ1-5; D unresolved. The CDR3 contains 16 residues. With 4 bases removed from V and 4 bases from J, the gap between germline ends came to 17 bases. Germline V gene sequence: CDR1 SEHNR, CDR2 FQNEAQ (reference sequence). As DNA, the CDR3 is TGTGCCAGCAGCTCCTCCCATACGGGCGTTAATCAGCCCCAGCATTTT. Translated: CASSSSHTGVNQPQHF.

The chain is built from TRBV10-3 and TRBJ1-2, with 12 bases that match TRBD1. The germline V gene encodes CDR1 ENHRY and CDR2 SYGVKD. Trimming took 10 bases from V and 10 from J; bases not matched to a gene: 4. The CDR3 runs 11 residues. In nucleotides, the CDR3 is TGTGCCACCGGGACAGGGGGCGACTACACCTTC. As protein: CATGTGGDYTF.

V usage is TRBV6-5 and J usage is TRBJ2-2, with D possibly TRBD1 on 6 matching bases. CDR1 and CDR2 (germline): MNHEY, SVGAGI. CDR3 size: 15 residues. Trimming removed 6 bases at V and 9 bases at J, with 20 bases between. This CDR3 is CASRPYREARRELFF. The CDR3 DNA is TGTGCCAGCAGACCCTACAGGGAAGCCAGGAGGGAGCTGTTTTTT.

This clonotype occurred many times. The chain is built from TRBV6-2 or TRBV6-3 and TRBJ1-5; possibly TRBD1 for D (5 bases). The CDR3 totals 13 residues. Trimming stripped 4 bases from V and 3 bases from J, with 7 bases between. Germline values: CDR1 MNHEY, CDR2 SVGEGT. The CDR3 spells CASSWTYNQPQHF. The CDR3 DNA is TGTGCCAGCAGTTGGACATACAATCAGCCCCAGCATTTT.

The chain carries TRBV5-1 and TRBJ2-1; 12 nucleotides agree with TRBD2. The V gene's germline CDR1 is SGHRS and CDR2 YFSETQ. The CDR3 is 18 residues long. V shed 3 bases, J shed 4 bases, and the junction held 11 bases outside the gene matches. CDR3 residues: CASSSPGTSGSLYNEQFF. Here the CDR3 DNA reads TGCGCCAGCAGCTCCCCCGGGACTAGCGGGTCTTTATACAATGAGCAGTTCTTC.

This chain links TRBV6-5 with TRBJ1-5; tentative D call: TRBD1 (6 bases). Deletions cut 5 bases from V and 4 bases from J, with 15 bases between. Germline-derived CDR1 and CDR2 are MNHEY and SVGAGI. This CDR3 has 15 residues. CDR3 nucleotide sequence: TGTGCCAGCAGTACGGGACAAATTGGGAATCAGCCCCAGCATTTT. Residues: CASSTGQIGNQPQHF.

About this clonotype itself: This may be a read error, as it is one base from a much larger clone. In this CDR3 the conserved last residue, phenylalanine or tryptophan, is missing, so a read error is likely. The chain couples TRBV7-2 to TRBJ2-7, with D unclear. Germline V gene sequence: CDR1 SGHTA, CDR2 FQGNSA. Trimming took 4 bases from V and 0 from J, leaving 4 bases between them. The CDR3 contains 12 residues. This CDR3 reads CASSSHSYEQYL. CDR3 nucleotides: TGTGCCAGCAGCTCGCACTCCTACGAGCAGTACTTG.

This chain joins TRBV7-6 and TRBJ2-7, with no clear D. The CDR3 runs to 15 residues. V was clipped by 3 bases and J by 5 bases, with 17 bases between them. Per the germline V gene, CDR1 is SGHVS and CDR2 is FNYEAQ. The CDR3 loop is CASSFGYGFRNEQYF. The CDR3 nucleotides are TGTGCCAGCAGCTTTGGATACGGGTTCCGGAACGAGCAGTACTTC.

DNA for the CDR3: TGTGCCAGCAGCCCCCTCGGGGGGGAGGCTGGAAACACCATATATTTT. Amino acids: CASSPLGGEAGNTIYF. This chain links TRBV3-1 with TRBJ1-3, with D tentatively TRBD1 (5 bases). The CDR3 spans 16 residues. V lost 4 bases and J lost 2, with 15 bases in between. Germline V gene sequence: CDR1 LGHDT, CDR2 YNNKEL (reference sequence).

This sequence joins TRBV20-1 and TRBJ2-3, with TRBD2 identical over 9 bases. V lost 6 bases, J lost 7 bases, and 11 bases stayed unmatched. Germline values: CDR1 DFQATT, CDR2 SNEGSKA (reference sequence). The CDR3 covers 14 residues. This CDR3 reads CSAPTGTSPHTQYF. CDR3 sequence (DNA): TGCAGTGCGCCTACCGGGACTAGCCCCCATACGCAGTATTTT.

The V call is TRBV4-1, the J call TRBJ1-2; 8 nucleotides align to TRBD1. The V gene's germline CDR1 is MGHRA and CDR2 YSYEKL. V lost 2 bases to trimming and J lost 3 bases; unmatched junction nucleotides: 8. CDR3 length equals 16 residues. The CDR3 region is CASSQRAAGGDYGYTF. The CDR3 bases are TGCGCCAGCAGCCAAAGGGCGGCAGGGGGCGACTATGGCTACACCTTC.